This T cell receptor (beta chain) was sequenced during a study of Graves' ophthalmopathy and Graves' hyperthyroidism. V was clipped by 3 bases and J by 8 bases, with 19 bases between them. Germline V gene lookup returns CDR1 MNHEY and CDR2 SMNVEV (reference sequence). The CDR3 runs to 15 residues. Where ophthalmopathy was absent within 18 months of follow-up, hyperthyroidism was stable. For repertoire sequencing, the TCR beta CDR3 regions were amplified from RNA transcripts. HTBI-primed first-round RT-PCR preceded second-round multiplex PCR. MiXCR, run by TCRdb on the multiplex PCR reads, gives a single entry per CDR3 protein. The sample holds 300,000 to 450,000 distinct CDR3 sequences, about 15% seen once. This clonotype was recorded at least ten times.

The origin of this receptor is an adult woman with stable Graves' hyperthyroidism. The chain has TRBV27 and TRBJ2-5; the D gene could be TRBD1 or TRBD2 (5 bases each). The sequencing sample was made of peripheral blood. CDR3 sequence reads: CASSLTHPPGGTQYF. Here the CDR3 DNA reads TGTGCCAGCAGTTTGACTCACCCACCTGGGGGAACCCAGTACTTC.